A single count supports the clone carrying this T cell receptor beta chain. The entry originates in a study of blood T cell repertoires in COVID-19. Study details: In each case, the material was cDNA or gDNA derived from T cells, B-cell-depleted T cells, or PBMCs.

In the original analysis: Amplifying reference gene primers gave estimates of nucleated cell counts. Libraries were prepared by immunoSEQ multiplex PCR; TCRdb keeps only in-frame clonotypes and omits some of them. V and J calls and clone size follow that table, whereas D and trimming were derived from the DNA. The profile shows tens of thousands of clones, approximately 88% of them singletons. With 1 base clipped from V and 9 bases from J, the junction kept 13 bases outside the gene matches. CDR3 length equals 16 residues. Germline V gives CDR1 MGHRA, CDR2 YSYEKL. The chain links TRBV4-1 to TRBJ2-5, with 8 bases aligning to TRBD2. The material sequenced was peripheral blood. The receptor comes from a woman in her 70s with active COVID-19. This chain's CDR3 is CASSQVDLSGVSPQYF. As DNA, the CDR3 is TGCGCCAGCAGCCAAGTAGACCTTAGCGGGGTTTCCCCCCAGTACTTC.